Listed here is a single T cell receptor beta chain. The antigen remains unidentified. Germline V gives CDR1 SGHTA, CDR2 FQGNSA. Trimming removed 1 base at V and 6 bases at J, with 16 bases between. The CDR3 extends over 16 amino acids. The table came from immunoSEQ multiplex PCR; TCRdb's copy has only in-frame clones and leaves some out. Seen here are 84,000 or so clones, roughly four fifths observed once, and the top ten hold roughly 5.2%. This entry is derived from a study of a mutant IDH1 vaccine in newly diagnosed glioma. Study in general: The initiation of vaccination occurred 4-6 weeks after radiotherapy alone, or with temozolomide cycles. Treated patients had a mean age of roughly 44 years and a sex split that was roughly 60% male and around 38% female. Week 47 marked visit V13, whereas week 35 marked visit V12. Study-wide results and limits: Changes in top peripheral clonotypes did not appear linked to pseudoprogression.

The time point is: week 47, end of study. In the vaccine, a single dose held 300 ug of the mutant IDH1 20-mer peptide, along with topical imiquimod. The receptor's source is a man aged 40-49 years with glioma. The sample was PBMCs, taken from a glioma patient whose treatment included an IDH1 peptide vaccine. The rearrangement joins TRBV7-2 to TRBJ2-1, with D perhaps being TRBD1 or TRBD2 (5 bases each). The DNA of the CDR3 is TGTGCCAGCAGCTTAGGAGTGGGACCCCCGGTCAATGAGCAGTTCTTC. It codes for CASSLGVGPPVNEQFF.